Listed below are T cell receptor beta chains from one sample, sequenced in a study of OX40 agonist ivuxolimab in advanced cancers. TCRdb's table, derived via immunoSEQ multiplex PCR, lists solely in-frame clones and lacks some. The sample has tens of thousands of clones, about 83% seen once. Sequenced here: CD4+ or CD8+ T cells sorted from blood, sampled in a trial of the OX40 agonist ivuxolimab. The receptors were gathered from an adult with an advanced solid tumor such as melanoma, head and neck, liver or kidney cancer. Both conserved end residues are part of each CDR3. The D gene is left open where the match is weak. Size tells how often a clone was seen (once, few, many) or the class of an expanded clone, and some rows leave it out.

CDR3 DNA: TGTGCCAGCAGCAGGGACATTAGCTCCTACGAGCAGTACTTC
CDR3 protein: CASSRDISSYEQYF
clone size: .
CDR3 length: 14
D gene: .
J gene: TRBJ2-7
V gene: TRBV11-2

CDR3 DNA: TGTGCCAGCAGCTTGGCCGGGGCCAGGGGAGCTAATGAAAAACTGTTTTTT
CDR3 protein: CASSLAGARGANEKLFF
clone size: .
CDR3 length: 17
D gene: .
J gene: TRBJ1-4
V gene: TRBV5-4

CDR3 DNA: TGCAGCGTCCAAGAAGACATGGGAGAGCAGTACTTC
CDR3 protein: CSVQEDMGEQYF
clone size: .
CDR3 length: 12
D gene: .
J gene: TRBJ2-7
V gene: TRBV29-1

CDR3 DNA: TGTGCCAGCTCGTCGGAGGGGACTGAAGCTTTCTTT
CDR3 protein: CASSSEGTEAFF
clone size: few
CDR3 length: 12
D gene: .
J gene: TRBJ1-1
V gene: TRBV18

CDR3 DNA: TGTGCCAGCAGTTTATTAGGACTAGCGGGATCCAGCTTCGGGGAGCTGTTTTTT
CDR3 protein: CASSLLGLAGSSFGELFF
clone size: .
CDR3 length: 18
D gene: TRBD2
J gene: TRBJ2-2
V gene: TRBV27

CDR3 DNA: TGTGCCAGCAGCTTTGATGGGCGAAACGCGAGCACTGAAGCTTTCTTT
CDR3 protein: CASSFDGRNASTEAFF
clone size: many
CDR3 length: 16
D gene: .
J gene: TRBJ1-1
V gene: TRBV11-3

CDR3 DNA: TGTGCCAGCAGGGAACGTAAGCCTAGCAATCAGCCCCAGCATTTT
CDR3 protein: CASRERKPSNQPQHF
clone size: .
CDR3 length: 15
D gene: .
J gene: TRBJ1-5
V gene: TRBV28

CDR3 DNA: TGTGCCAGCAGTGAAGCCGGAGGTTCGGGCTATGGCTACACCTTC
CDR3 protein: CASSEAGGSGYGYTF
clone size: .
CDR3 length: 15
D gene: .
J gene: TRBJ1-2
V gene: TRBV6-1

CDR3 DNA: TGTGCCAGCAGTGACGCCGGGACAGGGGGAAATGAGCAGTTCTTC
CDR3 protein: CASSDAGTGGNEQFF
clone size: .
CDR3 length: 15
D gene: TRBD1
J gene: TRBJ2-1
V gene: TRBV6-1

CDR3 DNA: TGTGCCACCAGCAGAGACCCGCCCCGGACTAGCGGGGATACGCAGTATTTT
CDR3 protein: CATSRDPPRTSGDTQYF
clone size: .
CDR3 length: 17
D gene: TRBD2
J gene: TRBJ2-3
V gene: TRBV15

CDR3 DNA: TGTGCCAGCAGTGATGGTAGGGGTAGGGCCTATGGCTACACCTTC
CDR3 protein: CASSDGRGRAYGYTF
clone size: .
CDR3 length: 15
D gene: .
J gene: TRBJ1-2
V gene: TRBV6-1

CDR3 DNA: TGTGCCAGCAGCCCTGGCCTTCTGACAGATACGCAGTATTTT
CDR3 protein: CASSPGLLTDTQYF
clone size: .
CDR3 length: 14
D gene: .
J gene: TRBJ2-3
V gene: TRBV11-3

CDR3 DNA: TGTGCCAGCAGTTACTCGGGACAGGGGGTTGGGACCCAGTACTTC
CDR3 protein: CASSYSGQGVGTQYF
clone size: .
CDR3 length: 15
D gene: TRBD1
J gene: TRBJ2-5
V gene: TRBV6-5

CDR3 DNA: TGTGCCAGCACCGACCAGGGATACCAAGAGACCCAGTACTTC
CDR3 protein: CASTDQGYQETQYF
clone size: few
CDR3 length: 14
D gene: .
J gene: TRBJ2-5
V gene: TRBV6-5

CDR3 DNA: TGTGCCAGCAGCCCGGACGTGGAGAAACGCGAAAAACTGTTTTTT
CDR3 protein: CASSPDVEKREKLFF
clone size: .
CDR3 length: 15
D gene: .
J gene: TRBJ1-4
V gene: TRBV7-9

CDR3 DNA: TGTGCCAGCAGCCCCACCGGGACAGTCAAAAGCACAGATACGCAGTATTTT
CDR3 protein: CASSPTGTVKSTDTQYF
clone size: .
CDR3 length: 17
D gene: TRBD1
J gene: TRBJ2-3
V gene: TRBV11-1

CDR3 DNA: TGTGCCAGCAGTTACTCACCAGGGGCCCTCACCGGGGAGCTGTTTTTT
CDR3 protein: CASSYSPGALTGELFF
clone size: .
CDR3 length: 16
D gene: .
J gene: TRBJ2-2
V gene: TRBV6-5

CDR3 DNA: TGTGCCAGCAGCCGCAGACACTTCCCGAACACTGAAGCTTTCTTT
CDR3 protein: CASSRRHFPNTEAFF
clone size: .
CDR3 length: 15
D gene: .
J gene: TRBJ1-1
V gene: TRBV6-5

CDR3 DNA: TGTGCCAGCAGCTTGAGACCCCCGAGGACCCAAGAGTATGGCTACACCTTC
CDR3 protein: CASSLRPPRTQEYGYTF
clone size: once
CDR3 length: 17
D gene: .
J gene: TRBJ1-2
V gene: TRBV5-6

CDR3 DNA: TGTGCCTGGAGTATTGACAGCCCAAATTCACCCCTCCACTTT
CDR3 protein: CAWSIDSPNSPLHF
clone size: .
CDR3 length: 14
D gene: .
J gene: TRBJ1-6
V gene: TRBV30

CDR3 DNA: TGTGCCAGCAGTGACCCGACGGCCAACTATGGCTACACCTTC
CDR3 protein: CASSDPTANYGYTF
clone size: .
CDR3 length: 14
D gene: .
J gene: TRBJ1-2
V gene: TRBV6-5

CDR3 DNA: TGTGCCAGCAGTCAAAACACTCGAGGGGCTAATAATTCACCCCTCCACTTT
CDR3 protein: CASSQNTRGANNSPLHF
clone size: .
CDR3 length: 17
D gene: .
J gene: TRBJ1-6
V gene: TRBV28

CDR3 DNA: TGTGCCAGCAGGCGGATGGGGGGCGGGTATGGCTACACCTTC
CDR3 protein: CASRRMGGGYGYTF
clone size: .
CDR3 length: 14
D gene: .
J gene: TRBJ1-2
V gene: TRBV6-5

CDR3 DNA: TGCGCCAGCAAAAGCCCCTGGACAGACAGGAACACTGAAGCTTTCTTT
CDR3 protein: CASKSPWTDRNTEAFF
clone size: medium-sized
CDR3 length: 16
D gene: .
J gene: TRBJ1-1
V gene: TRBV10-2

CDR3 DNA: TGTGCCAGCTTGGGACCGGGGGGCCGTGAGACCCAGTACTTC
CDR3 protein: CASLGPGGRETQYF
clone size: .
CDR3 length: 14
D gene: .
J gene: TRBJ2-5
V gene: TRBV28

CDR3 DNA: TGTGCCAGCCGAAAGTACAATGAGCAGTTCTTC
CDR3 protein: CASRKYNEQFF
clone size: .
CDR3 length: 11
D gene: .
J gene: TRBJ2-1
V gene: TRBV2

CDR3 DNA: TGTGCCAGCGCAGCTCAGGGGGGGCAGCCCCAGCATTTT
CDR3 protein: CASAAQGGQPQHF
clone size: .
CDR3 length: 13
D gene: TRBD1
J gene: TRBJ1-5
V gene: TRBV5-6

CDR3 DNA: TGTGCCAGCAGCCTAACGACCGGGACAGAGGAGTTCTTC
CDR3 protein: CASSLTTGTEEFF
clone size: once
CDR3 length: 13
D gene: TRBD1
J gene: TRBJ2-1
V gene: TRBV7-2

CDR3 DNA: TGTGCCAGCAGACCTCTAGCGGGGGCCACTACCGGGGAGCTGTTTTTT
CDR3 protein: CASRPLAGATTGELFF
clone size: .
CDR3 length: 16
D gene: TRBD2
J gene: TRBJ2-2
V gene: TRBV7-3

CDR3 DNA: TGTGCCAGCAGGGGACGTGAGGGGAAAGTCCTGACTTTC
CDR3 protein: CASRGREGKVLTF
clone size: .
CDR3 length: 13
D gene: .
J gene: TRBJ2-6
V gene: TRBV6-5

CDR3 DNA: TGTGCCAGCAGTTCAAACAGGGGCCGGGGGCAGTTCTTC
CDR3 protein: CASSSNRGRGQFF
clone size: .
CDR3 length: 13
D gene: TRBD1
J gene: TRBJ2-1
V gene: TRBV27